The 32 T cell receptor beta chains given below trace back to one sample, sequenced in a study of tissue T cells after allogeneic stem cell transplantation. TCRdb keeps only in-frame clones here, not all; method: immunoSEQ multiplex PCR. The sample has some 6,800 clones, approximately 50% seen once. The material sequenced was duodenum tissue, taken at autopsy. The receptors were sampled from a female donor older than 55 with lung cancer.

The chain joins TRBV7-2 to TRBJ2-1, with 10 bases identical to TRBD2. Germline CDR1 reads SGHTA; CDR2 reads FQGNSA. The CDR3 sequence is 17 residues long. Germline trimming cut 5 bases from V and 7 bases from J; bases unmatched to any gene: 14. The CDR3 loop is CASSPTPKRGGRNEQFF. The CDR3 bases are TGTGCCAGCAGCCCTACCCCTAAGCGGGGGGGGCGTAATGAGCAGTTCTTC.

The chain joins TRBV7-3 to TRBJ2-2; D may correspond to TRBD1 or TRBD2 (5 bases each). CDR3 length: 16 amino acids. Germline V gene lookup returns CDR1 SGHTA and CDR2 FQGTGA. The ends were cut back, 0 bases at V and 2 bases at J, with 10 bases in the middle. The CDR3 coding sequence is TGTGCCAGCAGCTTAACGGGACGGCTAAACACCGGGGAGCTGTTTTTT. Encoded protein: CASSLTGRLNTGELFF.

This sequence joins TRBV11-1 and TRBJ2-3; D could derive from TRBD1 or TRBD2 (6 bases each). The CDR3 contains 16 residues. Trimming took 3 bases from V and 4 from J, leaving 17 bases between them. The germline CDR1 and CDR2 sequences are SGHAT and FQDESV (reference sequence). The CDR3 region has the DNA TGTGCCAGCAGCTTGGAGGGGGGCCTCTGGCCAGATACGCAGTATTTT. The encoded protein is CASSLEGGLWPDTQYF.

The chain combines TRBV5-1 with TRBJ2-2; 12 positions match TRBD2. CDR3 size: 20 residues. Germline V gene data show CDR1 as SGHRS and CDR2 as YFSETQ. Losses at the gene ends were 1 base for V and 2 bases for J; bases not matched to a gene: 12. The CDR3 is CASSLTSPSGRVFNTGELFF. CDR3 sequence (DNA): TGCGCCAGCAGCTTGACCTCGCCTAGCGGGAGGGTCTTTAACACCGGGGAGCTGTTTTTT.

The CDR3 sequence is CASSRTGGYNEQFF. The CDR3 DNA reads TGTGCCAGTAGTCGGACAGGGGGGTACAATGAGCAGTTCTTC. The V call is TRBV19, the J call TRBJ2-1; 10 nucleotides agree with TRBD1. This CDR3 is built from 14 residues. Losses at the gene ends were 5 bases for V and 4 bases for J; bases not matched to a gene: 2. Germline CDR1 and CDR2: LNHDA and SQIVND (reference sequence).

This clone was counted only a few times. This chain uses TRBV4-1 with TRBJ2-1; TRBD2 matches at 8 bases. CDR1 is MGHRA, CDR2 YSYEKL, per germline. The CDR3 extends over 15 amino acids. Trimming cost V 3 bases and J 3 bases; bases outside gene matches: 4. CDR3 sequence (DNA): TGCGCCAGCAGCCAGGCGGGACTAGACTACAATGAGCAGTTCTTC. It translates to CASSQAGLDYNEQFF.

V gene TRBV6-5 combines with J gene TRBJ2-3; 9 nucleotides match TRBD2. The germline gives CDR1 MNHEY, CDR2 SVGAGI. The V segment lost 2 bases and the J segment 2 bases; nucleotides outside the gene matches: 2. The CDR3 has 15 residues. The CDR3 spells CASSYQRGATDTQYF. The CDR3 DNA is TGTGCCAGCAGTTACCAGCGGGGGGCCACAGATACGCAGTATTTT.

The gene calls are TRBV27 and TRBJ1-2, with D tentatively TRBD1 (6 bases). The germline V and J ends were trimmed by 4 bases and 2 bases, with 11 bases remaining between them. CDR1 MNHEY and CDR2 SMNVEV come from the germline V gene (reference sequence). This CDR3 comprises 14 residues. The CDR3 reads CASSWRGRNYGYTF. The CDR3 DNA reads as TGTGCCAGCAGTTGGAGGGGGAGGAACTATGGCTACACCTTC.

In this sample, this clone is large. The CDR3 here is CASSSDRGTEAFF. DNA of the CDR3: TGTGCCAGCTCATCGGACAGGGGCACTGAAGCTTTCTTT. The J gene is TRBJ1-1, the V gene TRBV18; 9 nucleotides align to TRBD1. With 5 bases clipped from V and 4 bases from J, the junction kept 2 bases outside the gene matches. The CDR3 covers 13 residues. Germline CDR1 is KGHSH and CDR2 is LQKENI.

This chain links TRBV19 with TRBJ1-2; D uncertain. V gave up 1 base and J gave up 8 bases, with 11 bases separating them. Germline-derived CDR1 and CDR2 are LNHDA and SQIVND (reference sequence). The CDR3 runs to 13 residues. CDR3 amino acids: CASSIARSGGYTF. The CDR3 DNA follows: TGTGCCAGTAGTATAGCGCGTTCCGGCGGCTACACCTTC.

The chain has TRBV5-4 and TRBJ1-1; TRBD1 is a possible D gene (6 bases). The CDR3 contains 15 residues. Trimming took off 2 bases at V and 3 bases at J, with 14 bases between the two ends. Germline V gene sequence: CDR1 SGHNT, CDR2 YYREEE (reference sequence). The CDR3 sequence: CASSLGGGRDTEAFF. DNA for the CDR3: TGTGCCAGCAGCTTAGGCGGGGGCAGGGACACTGAAGCTTTCTTT.

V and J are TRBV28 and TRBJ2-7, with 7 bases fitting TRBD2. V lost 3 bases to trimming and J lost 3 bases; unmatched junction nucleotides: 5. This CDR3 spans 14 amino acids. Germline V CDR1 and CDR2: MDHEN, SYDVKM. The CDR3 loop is CASSLSASGYEQYF. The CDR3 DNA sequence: TGTGCCAGCAGTTTGTCGGCTAGCGGCTACGAGCAGTACTTC.

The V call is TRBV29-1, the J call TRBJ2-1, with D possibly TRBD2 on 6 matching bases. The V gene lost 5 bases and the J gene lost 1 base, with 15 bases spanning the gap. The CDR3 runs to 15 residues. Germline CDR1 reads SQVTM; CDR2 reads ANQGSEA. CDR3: CSVLERVLSYNEQFF. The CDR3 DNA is TGCAGCGTTTTGGAGCGGGTCCTATCCTACAATGAGCAGTTCTTC.

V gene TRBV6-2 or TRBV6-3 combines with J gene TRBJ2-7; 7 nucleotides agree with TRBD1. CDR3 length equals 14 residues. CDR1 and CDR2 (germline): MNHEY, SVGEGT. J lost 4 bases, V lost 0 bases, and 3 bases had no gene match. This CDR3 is CASSYSGQRYEQYF. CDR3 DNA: TGTGCCAGCAGTTACTCGGGACAGCGATACGAGCAGTACTTC.

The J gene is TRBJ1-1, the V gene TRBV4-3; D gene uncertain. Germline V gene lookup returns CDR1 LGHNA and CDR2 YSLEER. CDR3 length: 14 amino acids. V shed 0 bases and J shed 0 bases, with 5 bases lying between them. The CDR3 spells CASSQDRMNTEAFF. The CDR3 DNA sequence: TGCGCCAGCAGCCAAGACAGAATGAACACTGAAGCTTTCTTT.

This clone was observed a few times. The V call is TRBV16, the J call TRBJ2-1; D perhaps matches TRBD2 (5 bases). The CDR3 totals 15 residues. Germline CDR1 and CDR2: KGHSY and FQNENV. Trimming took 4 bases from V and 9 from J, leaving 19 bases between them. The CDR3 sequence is CASSPTQGTGIEQFF. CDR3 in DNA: TGTGCCAGCAGCCCTACACAAGGAACCGGGATTGAGCAGTTCTTC.

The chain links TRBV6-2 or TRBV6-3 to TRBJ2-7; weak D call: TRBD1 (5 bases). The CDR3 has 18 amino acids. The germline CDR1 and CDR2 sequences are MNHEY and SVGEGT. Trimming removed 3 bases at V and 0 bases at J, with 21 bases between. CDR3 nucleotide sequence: TGTGCCAGCAGTTATGGGGCCCCGGGCAGTAAAAGCTCCTACGAGCAGTACTTC. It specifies CASSYGAPGSKSSYEQYF.

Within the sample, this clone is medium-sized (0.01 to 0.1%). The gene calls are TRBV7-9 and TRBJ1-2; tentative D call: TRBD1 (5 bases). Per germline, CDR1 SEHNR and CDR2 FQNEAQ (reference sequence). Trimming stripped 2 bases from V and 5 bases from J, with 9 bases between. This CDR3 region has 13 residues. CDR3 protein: CASSLLGPYGYTF. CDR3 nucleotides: TGTGCCAGCAGCTTACTGGGGCCGTATGGCTACACCTTC.

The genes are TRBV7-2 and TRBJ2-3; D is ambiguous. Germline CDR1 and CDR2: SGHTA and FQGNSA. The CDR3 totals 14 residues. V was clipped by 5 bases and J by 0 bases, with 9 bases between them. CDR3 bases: TGTGCCAGCAGCCAAACCACGAGCACAGATACGCAGTATTTT. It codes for CASSQTTSTDTQYF. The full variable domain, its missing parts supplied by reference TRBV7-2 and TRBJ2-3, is GAGVSQSPSNKVTEKGKDVELRCDPISGHTALYWYRQSLGQGLEFLIYFQGNSAPDKSGLPSDRFSAERTGGSVSTLTIQRTQQEDSAVYLCASSQTTSTDTQYFGPGTRLTVL.

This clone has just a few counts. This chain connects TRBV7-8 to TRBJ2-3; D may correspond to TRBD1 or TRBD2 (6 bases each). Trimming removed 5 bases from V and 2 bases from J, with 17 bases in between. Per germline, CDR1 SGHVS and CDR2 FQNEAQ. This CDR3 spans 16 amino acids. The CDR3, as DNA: TGTGCCAGCAGCCAAACGGGGGCGGGGCTCACAGATACGCAGTATTTT. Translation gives CASSQTGAGLTDTQYF.

The CDR3 reads CATSRNLAGDFDEQYF. CDR3 nucleotide sequence: TGTGCCACCAGCAGGAACCTAGCGGGAGATTTCGACGAGCAGTACTTC. The J gene is TRBJ2-7, the V gene TRBV15; 10 bases align to TRBD2. In germline, CDR1 is LNHNV, CDR2 YYDKDF (reference sequence). The CDR3 length is 16 residues. Trimming at V came to 3 bases and at J to 5 bases, leaving 10 bases not matched to a gene.

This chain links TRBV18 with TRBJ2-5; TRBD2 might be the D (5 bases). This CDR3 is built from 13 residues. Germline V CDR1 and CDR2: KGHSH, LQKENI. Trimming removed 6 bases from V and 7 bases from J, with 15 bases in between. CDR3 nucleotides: TGTGCCAGCTCCCCGAGGGAATCAGGGACCCAGTACTTC. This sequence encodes CASSPRESGTQYF.

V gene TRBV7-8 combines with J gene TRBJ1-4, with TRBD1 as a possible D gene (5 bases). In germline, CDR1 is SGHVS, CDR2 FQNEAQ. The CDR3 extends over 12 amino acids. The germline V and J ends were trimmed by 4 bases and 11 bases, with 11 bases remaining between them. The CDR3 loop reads CASSSNRGKLFF. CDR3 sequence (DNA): TGTGCCAGCAGCTCGAATCGGGGGAAACTGTTTTTT.

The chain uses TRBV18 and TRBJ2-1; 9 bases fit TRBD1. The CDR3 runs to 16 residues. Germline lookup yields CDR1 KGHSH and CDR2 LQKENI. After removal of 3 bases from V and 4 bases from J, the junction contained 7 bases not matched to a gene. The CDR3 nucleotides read TGTGCCAGCTCACCCAGCGGGACAGGGTATTACAATGAGCAGTTCTTC. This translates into CASSPSGTGYYNEQFF.

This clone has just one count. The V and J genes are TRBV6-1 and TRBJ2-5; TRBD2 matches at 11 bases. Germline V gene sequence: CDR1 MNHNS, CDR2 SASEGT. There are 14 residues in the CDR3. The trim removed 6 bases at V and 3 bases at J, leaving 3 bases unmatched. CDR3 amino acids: CASSLGLAEETQYF. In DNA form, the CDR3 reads TGTGCCAGCAGCTTGGGACTAGCGGAAGAGACCCAGTACTTC.

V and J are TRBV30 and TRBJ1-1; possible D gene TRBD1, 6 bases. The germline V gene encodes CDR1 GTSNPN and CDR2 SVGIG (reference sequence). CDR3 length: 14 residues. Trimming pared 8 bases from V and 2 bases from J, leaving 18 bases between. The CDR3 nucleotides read TGTGCCGGACTACTAGGGGGGATTAACACTGAAGCTTTCTTT. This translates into CAGLLGGINTEAFF.

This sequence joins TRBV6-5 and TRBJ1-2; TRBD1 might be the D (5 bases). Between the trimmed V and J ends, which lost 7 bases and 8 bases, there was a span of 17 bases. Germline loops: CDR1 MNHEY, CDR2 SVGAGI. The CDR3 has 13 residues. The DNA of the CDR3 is TGTGCCAGCATGTACGCGGGGGTGGCGGGCTACACCTTC. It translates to CASMYAGVAGYTF.

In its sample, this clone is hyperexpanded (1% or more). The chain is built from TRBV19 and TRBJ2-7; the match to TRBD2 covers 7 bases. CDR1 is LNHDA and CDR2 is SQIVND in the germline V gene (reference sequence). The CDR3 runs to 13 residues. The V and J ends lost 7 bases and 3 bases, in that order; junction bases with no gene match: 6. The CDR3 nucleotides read TGTGCCAGTACCCTAGCGGCCGGCTACGAGCAGTACTTC. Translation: CASTLAAGYEQYF.

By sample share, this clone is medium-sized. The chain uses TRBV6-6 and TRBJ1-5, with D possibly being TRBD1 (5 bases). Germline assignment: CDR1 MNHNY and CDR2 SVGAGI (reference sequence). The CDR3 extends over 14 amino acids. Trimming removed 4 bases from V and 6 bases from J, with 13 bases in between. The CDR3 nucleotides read TGTGCCAGCAGTTTAGGGGACCTGATTCAGCCCCAGCATTTT. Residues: CASSLGDLIQPQHF.

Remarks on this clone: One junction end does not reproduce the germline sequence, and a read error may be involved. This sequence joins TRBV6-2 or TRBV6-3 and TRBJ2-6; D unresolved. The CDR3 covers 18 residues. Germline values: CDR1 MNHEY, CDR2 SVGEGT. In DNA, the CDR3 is TGTGCCAGCAGTCCCGCTGTCTGCATCGACAAGTCGGGCCAACGTCCTGACTTC. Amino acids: CASSPAVCIDKSGQRPDF.

The CDR3 DNA follows: TGTGCCAGCTCAGCGGGACAGCTAAGCTCCTACGAGCAGTACTTC. This sequence encodes CASSAGQLSSYEQYF. V gene TRBV18 combines with J gene TRBJ2-7, with D maybe TRBD1 (7 bases). CDR3 length: 15 residues. Trimming removed 5 bases at V and 0 bases at J, with 14 bases between. Germline loops: CDR1 KGHSH, CDR2 LQKENI.

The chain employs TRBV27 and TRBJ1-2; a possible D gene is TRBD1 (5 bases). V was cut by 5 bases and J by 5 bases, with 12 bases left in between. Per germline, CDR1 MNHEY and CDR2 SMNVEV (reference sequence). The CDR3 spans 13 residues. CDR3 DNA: TGTGCCAGCAGTATCGGGGCCACATATGGCTACACCTTC. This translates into CASSIGATYGYTF.